This T cell receptor (beta chain) originates from a study of response to subunit inactivated influenza vaccine. Study results and caveats: Every seasonal influenza vaccination brings in few new T cells, the authors suggested.

TCRdb re-analysed the RT-PCR reads in MiXCR, keeping a single row per CDR3 protein. The table includes roughly 540,000 distinct CDR3 sequences, 20% to 25% detected once. This clonotype has only a few counts. Its antigen is still unknown. The CDR3 spans 14 residues. Germline V gene data show CDR1 as SEHNR and CDR2 as FQNEAQ (reference sequence). V shed 1 base and J shed 6 bases, with 10 bases lying between them. A further study also used this sample, focusing on T cells expressing NK-cell markers. According to that study: Generation of TCR beta cDNA was performed by 5'RACE template switching incorporating UMIs. Dominant NKG2C+ clonotypes made up roughly 1.0-8% of CD8+ T cells in roughly 6 donors. Dominance of the CD3+CD56-NKG2C+ fraction by these clonotypes also held in several donors.

The chain joins TRBV7-9 to TRBJ1-5; D is possibly TRBD1 (6 bases). This TCR derives from a man between 50 and 59 years old who received an inactivated influenza vaccine. This specimen consisted of CD4+ T cells sorted from PBMCs, obtained 11 to 12 days after vaccination. DNA for the CDR3: TGTGCCAGCAGCTTAGGGGGGGCTAGTCAGCCCCAGCATTTT. It codes for CASSLGGASQPQHF.